Listed below are T cell receptor beta chains from one sample, sequenced in a study of control samples from healthy donors and cancer patients. The protocol was immunoSEQ multiplex PCR, while the TCRdb copy is restricted to in-frame clones and leaves out a portion. The table lists 130,000 or so clones, 85% to 95% of them singletons, with 11% to 15% in the top ten. Sequencing was performed on PBMCs. These receptors were taken from a man in his sixties with colorectal cancer. Each CDR3 is given with its conserved first and last residue.

v_call cdr3_aa
TRBV6-6 CASSPGQGAWVDGYTF
TRBV10-3 CAISEPSLEQAVGYGYTF
TRBV19 CASSNPGRLNTEAFF
TRBV6-6 CASSQGFSGANVLTF
TRBV3-1/TRBV3-2 CASSQGLANEQFF
TRBV29-1 CSVAPTGTNAEAFF
TRBV6-5 CASSLDRNYGYTF
TRBV6-1 CASSELGGQNQPQHF
TRBV4-1 CASSQEGGYTEAFF
TRBV10-1 CASSEREDYGYTF
TRBV24-1 CATSDNYRGGGYNEQFF
TRBV10-3 CAIRGGAQETQYF
TRBV29-1 CSVEDMVKANYGYTF
TRBV5-6 CASSFSGGGMAKNIQYF
TRBV12-5 CASGTQYF
TRBV19 CASSPLQGDRTEAFF
TRBV10-3 CAISEASEQYF
TRBV25-1 CASGNAGVSSYNEQFF
TRBV6-5 CASSYSQEGYGYTF